These 18 T cell receptor beta chains were all obtained from the same sample, sequenced in a study of blood T cell repertoires in COVID-19. Produced via immunoSEQ multiplex PCR; TCRdb's table is partial and in-frame only. The profile shows 20,000 to 30,000 clones, around four fifths of them singletons. Input material: peripheral blood. These receptors came from a man older than 75 with active or convalescent COVID-19.

This clone was picked up one time. The rearrangement joins TRBV5-1 to TRBJ1-3, with D possibly TRBD1 on 5 matching bases. CDR3 size: 14 residues. V was cut by 4 bases and J by 1 base, with 9 bases left in between. Looked up from germline, CDR1 is SGHRS and CDR2 is YFSETQ. The CDR3 DNA is TGCGCCAGCAGCGGGGGGAATTCTGGAAACACCATATATTTT. It translates to CASSGGNSGNTIYF.

This chain links TRBV12-3 or TRBV12-4 with TRBJ1-1; D is perhaps TRBD1 (5 bases). CDR3 length: 13 amino acids. Deletions cut 3 bases from V and 7 bases from J, with 12 bases between. CDR3 DNA: TGTGCCAGCAGTTTCAGGGAGGGCGGTGAAGCTTTCTTT. Its translation is CASSFREGGEAFF.

The chain combines TRBV7-2 with TRBJ1-2, with 7 positions matching TRBD1. The V and J ends lost 2 bases and 0 bases, in that order; junction bases with no gene match: 9. The CDR3 is 17 residues long. CDR1 is SGHTA, CDR2 FQGNSA, per germline. The CDR3 nucleotides are TGTGCCAGCAGCTTACAGGGATTGACAGGGACTAACTATGGCTACACCTTC. Translated: CASSLQGLTGTNYGYTF.

The chain combines TRBV18 with TRBJ2-7; the match to TRBD1 covers 7 bases. V shed 3 bases and J 5 bases; nucleotides not matched to a gene: 4. Germline values: CDR1 KGHSH, CDR2 LQKENI. The CDR3 spans 13 residues. CDR3: CASSPGQNNEQYF. The CDR3, as DNA: TGTGCCAGCTCACCGGGACAGAATAACGAGCAGTACTTC.

This clone was counted once. The rearrangement links TRBV24-1 to TRBJ2-2; TRBD1 aligns across 8 bases. V lost 7 bases to trimming and J lost 15 bases; unmatched junction nucleotides: 15. Per germline, CDR1 KGHDR and CDR2 SFDVKD. The CDR3 loop spans 14 amino acids. The CDR3 sequence is CATSSVDRGSGMFF. Written as DNA, the CDR3 is TGTGCCACCAGCTCCGTCGACAGGGGTTCGGGGATGTTTTTT.

The chain couples TRBV28 to TRBJ1-2; TRBD1 matches 8 bases. There are 14 residues in the CDR3. Germline loops: CDR1 MDHEN, CDR2 SYDVKM. V trimming: 6 bases; J trimming: 7 bases; junction bases outside the gene matches: 10. The CDR3 loop is CASRGAGGVRGYTF. CDR3 in DNA: TGTGCCAGCAGGGGGGCAGGGGGCGTTCGTGGCTACACCTTC.

The chain is built from TRBV9 and TRBJ2-2; possibly TRBD2 for D (6 bases). CDR1 SGDLS and CDR2 YYNGEE come from the germline V gene. This CDR3 has 16 residues. V gave up 4 bases and J gave up 0 bases, with 13 bases separating them. CDR3 region: CASSPLGGTNTGELFF. CDR3 DNA sequence: TGTGCCAGCAGCCCTCTCGGCGGGACGAACACCGGGGAGCTGTTTTTT.

The rearrangement links TRBV5-1 to TRBJ1-3; no definite D call. The CDR3 consists of 17 residues. Germline CDR1 is SGHRS and CDR2 is YFSETQ. Between the trimmed V and J ends, which lost 0 bases and 0 bases, there was a span of 13 bases. The CDR3 spells CASSLVAGASSGNTIYF. For the CDR3, the DNA is TGCGCCAGCAGCTTGGTGGCAGGCGCGAGCTCTGGAAACACCATATATTTT.

The chain links TRBV7-2 to TRBJ2-7; 8 bases map to TRBD2. Germline V CDR1 and CDR2: SGHTA, FQGNSA. V dropped 1 base and J dropped 0; count of bases not matched to a gene: 2. The CDR3 length is 15 residues. CDR3 residues: CASSLDGTSSYEQYF. The CDR3 DNA follows: TGTGCCAGCAGCTTAGACGGGACTAGCTCCTACGAGCAGTACTTC.

The chain couples TRBV2 to TRBJ2-7; 9 nucleotides align to TRBD1. V was pared by 6 bases and J by 0 bases, with 6 bases of the junction left unmatched. CDR3 length: 15 amino acids. The germline V gene encodes CDR1 SNHLY and CDR2 FYNNEI. The CDR3 nucleotides are TGTGCCAGCAGGGCCTGGACAGGGGACTCCTACGAGCAGTACTTC. Encoded protein: CASRAWTGDSYEQYF. Supplemented by reference TRBV2 and TRBJ2-7, the full variable domain reads EPEVTQTPSHQVTQMGQEVILRCVPISNHLYFYWYRQILGQKVEFLVSFYNNEISEKSEIFDDQFSVERPDGSNFTLKIRSTKLEDSAMYFCASRAWTGDSYEQYFGPGTRLTVT.

This chain links TRBV7-8 with TRBJ1-5, with TRBD1 matching 8 bases. The CDR3 totals 14 residues. Germline CDR1 reads SGHVS; CDR2 reads FQNEAQ. The trim removed 7 bases at V and 3 bases at J, leaving 5 bases unmatched. CDR3 region: CASTQGAYNQPQHF. In DNA, the CDR3 is TGTGCCAGCACCCAGGGGGCTTACAATCAGCCCCAGCATTTT.

The V gene is TRBV15, the J gene TRBJ1-1; D ambiguous. CDR1 and CDR2 (germline): LNHNV, YYDKDF (reference sequence). Between the trimmed V and J ends, which lost 0 bases and 0 bases, there was a span of 8 bases. The CDR3 length is 15 residues. The CDR3 loop reads CATSRDIGMNTEAFF. The CDR3 coding sequence is TGTGCCACCAGCAGAGATATCGGTATGAACACTGAAGCTTTCTTT.

V usage is TRBV18 and J usage is TRBJ1-1; D remains ambiguous. The germline V and J ends were trimmed by 0 bases and 1 base, with 6 bases remaining between them. CDR1 and CDR2 (germline): KGHSH, LQKENI. The CDR3 spans 14 residues. The CDR3 reads CASSPPSGNTEAFF. The CDR3 coding sequence is TGTGCCAGCTCACCACCGTCGGGGAACACTGAAGCTTTCTTT.

This clone was detected only a few times. The chain recombines TRBV6-2 or TRBV6-3 with TRBJ2-7, with TRBD1 matching over 8 bases. After removal of 2 bases from V and 5 bases from J, the junction contained 5 bases not matched to a gene. Germline CDR1 is MNHEY and CDR2 is SVGEGT. This CDR3 contains 14 residues. This CDR3 is CASSYGQGQDEQYF. CDR3 sequence (DNA): TGTGCCAGCAGTTACGGACAGGGTCAGGACGAGCAGTACTTC.

In DNA form, the CDR3 reads TGTGCCAGCACCGATGGCGCGGGGGCGCGTGGCTACACCTTC. It yields the protein CASTDGAGARGYTF. This chain connects TRBV5-6 to TRBJ1-2; D may be TRBD1 (6 bases). V was pared by 6 bases and J by 7 bases, with 19 bases between. The V gene's germline CDR1 is SGHDT and CDR2 YYEEEE. The CDR3 length is 14 residues.

V gene TRBV7-3 combines with J gene TRBJ1-1; 8 positions match TRBD1. This CDR3 is built from 14 residues. The trim removed 5 bases at V and 7 bases at J, leaving 9 bases unmatched. Germline V lookup: CDR1 SGHTA, CDR2 FQGTGA. This CDR3 reads CASSPRQGSFEAFF. DNA of the CDR3: TGTGCCAGCAGCCCTCGACAGGGGTCGTTTGAAGCTTTCTTT.

The genes are TRBV28 and TRBJ1-1; TRBD1 aligns across 8 bases. The CDR3 has 21 residues. The J segment lost 0 bases and the V segment lost 1 base, leaving 19 bases of the junction unmatched. The germline CDR1 and CDR2 sequences are MDHEN and SYDVKM. The CDR3 sequence: CASSLSFGTGVLGPMNTEAFF. The CDR3 nucleotides are TGTGCCAGCAGTTTATCTTTTGGGACAGGCGTTTTAGGGCCTATGAACACTGAAGCTTTCTTT.

The chain carries TRBV27 and TRBJ1-5; D call uncertain. The germline CDR1 and CDR2 sequences are MNHEY and SMNVEV (reference sequence). Trimming stripped 1 base from V and 0 bases from J, with 7 bases between. The CDR3 sequence is 15 residues long. DNA for the CDR3: TGTGCCAGCAGTTTATTCCTTAATAGCAATCAGCCCCAGCATTTT. Protein sequence: CASSLFLNSNQPQHF.